Listed below are T cell receptor beta chains from one sample, sequenced in a study of blood T cell repertoires in COVID-19. Method: immunoSEQ multiplex PCR; TCRdb's copy keeps in-frame clones and lacks some. The sample has 200,000 to 250,000 clones, approximately 85% seen once. Material for sequencing was peripheral blood. The receptor set was obtained from a man aged 45-65 years with COVID-19, enrolled during active disease. Each CDR3 is given with its conserved first and last residue. D genes are given only for firm matches. The size of a clone is reported for some rows only, either as once, few or many, or as a class for expanded clones.

V,D,J,size,DNA,CDR3
TRBV5-3,.,TRBJ1-1,.,TGTGCCAGAAGCCTGGCGGGGGGAGGTGAAGCTTTCTTT,CARSLAGGGEAFF
TRBV7-2,.,TRBJ2-3,.,TGTGCCAGCAGCCGTGAGCACACAGATACGCAGTATTTT,CASSREHTDTQYF
TRBV7-3,.,TRBJ1-1,.,TGTGCCAGCAGCTTCGATGGGAGGCGCACTGAAGCTTTCTTT,CASSFDGRRTEAFF
TRBV28,.,TRBJ2-1,once,TGTGCCAGCAGCCCTTTAGGGGGACGCTCCTACAATGAGCAGTTCTTC,CASSPLGGRSYNEQFF
TRBV6-1,.,TRBJ1-2,.,TGTGCCAGCAGTGAGTCATTGGGAGTAGAGGGCTACACCTTC,CASSESLGVEGYTF
TRBV6-5,.,TRBJ1-1,many,TGTGCCAGCAGGGTAGGGAGCACTGAAGCTTTCTTT,CASRVGSTEAFF
TRBV18,.,TRBJ1-3,.,TGTGCCAGCTCATCCATCCAGGGCCCTGGAAACACCATATATTTT,CASSSIQGPGNTIYF
TRBV7-2,.,TRBJ2-7,.,TGTGCCAGCAGCCTAGGGCAGGGGTTCGTCGACGAGCAGTACTTC,CASSLGQGFVDEQYF
TRBV5-6,TRBD1,TRBJ2-7,once,TGTGCCAGCAGCAACCGACAGGGCCGAACCTACGAGCAGTACTTC,CASSNRQGRTYEQYF
TRBV2,.,TRBJ2-1,.,TGTGCCAGCAGTGCCAGGTACTCCTACAATGAGCAGTTCTTC,CASSARYSYNEQFF
TRBV6-5,TRBD1,TRBJ2-1,.,TGTGCCAGCACTCTCGACAGGGGCTCCTACAATGAGCAGTTCTTC,CASTLDRGSYNEQFF
TRBV12-3/TRBV12-4,.,TRBJ1-1,.,TGTGCCAGCAGCATACCGGGACTGGGTGAAGCTTTCTTT,CASSIPGLGEAFF
TRBV3-1/TRBV3-2,.,TRBJ2-5,once,TGTGCCAGCAGCCGCGCGGGGGCAGAGACCCAGTACTTC,CASSRAGAETQYF
TRBV6-4,TRBD2,TRBJ2-1,.,TGTGCCAGCAGTGCGGGACTAGACAATGAGCAGTTCTTC,CASSAGLDNEQFF
TRBV7-2,.,TRBJ1-1,.,TGTGCCAGCAGCTTAGGAGACAGGCGGATCACTGAAGCTTTCTTT,CASSLGDRRITEAFF
TRBV5-1,TRBD1,TRBJ2-7,.,TGCGCCAGCAGCCCGAGGTCCGGGACAGCCGTCGAGCAGTACTTC,CASSPRSGTAVEQYF
TRBV30,.,TRBJ1-4,.,TGTGCCTGGAGTGTAGGGGGTTTTGAAAAACTGTTTTTT,CAWSVGGFEKLFF
TRBV4-3,TRBD1,TRBJ1-1,.,TGCGCCAGCAGCCAAAAAGACAGGGGGCGCGCGAAAAAAAACACTGAAGCTTTCTTT,CASSQKDRGRAKKNTEAFF
TRBV18,.,TRBJ2-7,.,TGTGCCAGCTCACCACGGTCGACAGATTTGATAGAGCAGTACTTC,CASSPRSTDLIEQYF
TRBV9,.,TRBJ1-6,.,TGTGCCAGCAGCCCAATTTCATCTAGGGGTTCACCCCTCCACTTT,CASSPISSRGSPLHF
TRBV7-6,.,TRBJ2-3,.,TGTGCCAGCAAGACTAGTCGGTCTAGCACAGATACGCAGTATTTT,CASKTSRSSTDTQYF
TRBV5-4,TRBD2,TRBJ2-6,few,TGTGCCAGCAGGCCCGGGACTAGCGTTTCTGGGGCCAACGTCCTGACTTTC,CASRPGTSVSGANVLTF
TRBV30,TRBD2,TRBJ2-1,.,TGTGCCTGGAGTATAAGACTAGCGGGGGTGAAGGATGAGCAGTTCTTC,CAWSIRLAGVKDEQFF
TRBV9,TRBD2,TRBJ2-5,.,TGTGCCAGCAGCGTAGAAGCGGGGGGGCAAGAGACCCAGTACTTC,CASSVEAGGQETQYF
TRBV5-1,TRBD1,TRBJ1-5,once,TGCGCCAGCAGCTACCTCCGGACAGGGGAGGATCCCCAGCATTTT,CASSYLRTGEDPQHF
TRBV6-1,.,TRBJ2-3,.,TGTGCCAGCAGTGAGCGGCTCACAGATACGCAGTATTTT,CASSERLTDTQYF
TRBV5-5,.,TRBJ1-2,.,TGTGCCAGCATCCCCTTTCAGAATCTAGGCTATGGCTACACCTTC,CASIPFQNLGYGYTF
TRBV19,.,TRBJ1-4,many,TGTGCCAGCCAAAAGGACAGCGCGAATATCCTCAAACTGTTTTTT,CASQKDSANILKLFF
TRBV20-1,TRBD1,TRBJ1-2,.,TGCAGTGTGGGACAGGCCTATGGCTACACCTTC,CSVGQAYGYTF
TRBV7-6,TRBD2,TRBJ2-1,few,TGTGCCAGCACCCGGACTAGCGGGACTTACAATGAGCAGTTCTTC,CASTRTSGTYNEQFF
TRBV5-4,TRBD1,TRBJ1-1,.,TGTGCCAGCAGCCGGACAGGGGTTACTGAAGCTTTCTTT,CASSRTGVTEAFF
TRBV7-2,TRBD2,TRBJ2-5,.,TGTGCCAGCGGACGGACTAGCGGGGGGGTCAAACAAGAGACCCAGTACTTC,CASGRTSGGVKQETQYF
TRBV2,TRBD2,TRBJ2-5,.,TGTGCCAGCCAAAGGGTGCGGGGGCAAGAGACCCAGTACTTC,CASQRVRGQETQYF
TRBV29-1,.,TRBJ1-1,.,TGCAGCGTTCTACAGGATAAAGGGGGCACTGAAGCTTTCTTT,CSVLQDKGGTEAFF
TRBV13,TRBD2,TRBJ2-1,.,TGTGCCAGCAGCTTCGGAGCGGGGGGCAATGAGCAGTTCTTC,CASSFGAGGNEQFF
TRBV2,.,TRBJ1-3,.,TGTGCCAGCAGTGAAGGCTTGGGGGGTCCTGGAAACACCATATATTTT,CASSEGLGGPGNTIYF
TRBV12-5,TRBD1,TRBJ1-6,.,TGTGCTAGTGGTTACTGGACAGGGGGCTCCTATAATTCACCCCTCCACTTT,CASGYWTGGSYNSPLHF
TRBV13,TRBD1,TRBJ2-1,once,TGTGCCAGCAGCCTTGGACAGGGGATTGAGCAGTTCTTC,CASSLGQGIEQFF
TRBV4-2,.,TRBJ1-6,.,TGTGCCAGCAGCCAAGATTTCCTTAATTCACCCCTCCACTTT,CASSQDFLNSPLHF
TRBV5-4,TRBD2,TRBJ2-5,.,TGTGCCAGCAGCTTAGAGGGAGGGACCCCAGAGACCCAGTACTTC,CASSLEGGTPETQYF
TRBV7-9,TRBD2,TRBJ2-3,.,TGTGCCAGCAGCTTGACTAGCGGCCGGGGAGATACGCAGTATTTT,CASSLTSGRGDTQYF
TRBV5-4,TRBD1,TRBJ1-3,.,TGTGCCAGCAGCTTGGGAGGGGACAGGTTTTACTCTGGAAACACCATATATTTT,CASSLGGDRFYSGNTIYF
TRBV9,TRBD2,TRBJ2-5,.,TGTGCCAGCAGCGTAGGGTTGCCTAGCGGGGCCCATACCCAGTACTTC,CASSVGLPSGAHTQYF
TRBV19,.,TRBJ1-1,.,TGTGCCAGTAACGGGGTCCAGGCTGAAGCTTTCTTT,CASNGVQAEAFF
TRBV11-2,TRBD2,TRBJ2-3,.,TGTGCCAGCACCGAAAGGACTAGCGGGCATAAGGGAGATACGCAGTATTTT,CASTERTSGHKGDTQYF
TRBV5-8,.,TRBJ2-7,.,TGTGCCAGCGGAGGATCCGAGCAGTACTTC,CASGGSEQYF
TRBV30,TRBD1,TRBJ1-6,.,TGTGCCTGGAGGAAACCGGGACAGCGGAATTCACCCCTCCACTTT,CAWRKPGQRNSPLHF
TRBV7-2,TRBD2,TRBJ2-7,.,TGTGCCAGCAAAGACCCCACCGGGACTAGAAACGAGCAGTACTTC,CASKDPTGTRNEQYF
TRBV5-1,.,TRBJ1-1,.,TGCGCCAGCAGCGACGGTTGGGGGGGCACTGAAGCTTTCTTT,CASSDGWGGTEAFF
TRBV3-1/TRBV3-2,.,TRBJ2-1,.,TGTGCCAGCAGCCAGGCCGCTAGCGTCCGCAATGAGCAGTTCTTC,CASSQAASVRNEQFF
TRBV7-7,TRBD2,TRBJ2-2,.,TGTGCTAGCAGCGTAAGCGGGGGCACCGGGGAGCTGTTTTTT,CASSVSGGTGELFF
TRBV6-5,.,TRBJ1-5,.,TGTGCCAGCAGTTCGGCGGATAGCAATCAGCCCCAGCATTTT,CASSSADSNQPQHF
TRBV27,.,TRBJ1-5,.,TGTGCCAGCACCTCAGGGTACGGCAATCAGCCCCAGCATTTT,CASTSGYGNQPQHF
TRBV10-3,.,TRBJ1-1,.,TGTGCCATCAGTGAGGCGGGGATGAACACTGAAGCTTTCTTT,CAISEAGMNTEAFF
TRBV7-6,TRBD1,TRBJ1-2,.,TGTGCCAGCAGCCCGGGGACAGGGGGGAACTATGGCTACACCTTC,CASSPGTGGNYGYTF
TRBV9,.,TRBJ2-1,.,TGTGCCAGCAGCGAACAGTCAGGCTCCTACAATGAGCAGTTCTTC,CASSEQSGSYNEQFF
TRBV12-3/TRBV12-4,.,TRBJ1-5,.,TGTGCCAGCTCCGGTGGGGGCGGACAGCCCCAGCATTTT,CASSGGGGQPQHF
TRBV2,.,TRBJ1-4,many,TGTGCCAGCAGAGTACAGGTCTCCAATGAAAAACTGTTTTTT,CASRVQVSNEKLFF
TRBV13,.,TRBJ1-4,.,TGTGCCAGCAGCCCGTCCGGGACAACTAATGAAAAACTGTTTTTT,CASSPSGTTNEKLFF
TRBV7-3,TRBD1,TRBJ2-3,.,TGTGCCAGCAGCCGACAGGGAATAGTCACAGATACGCAGTATTTT,CASSRQGIVTDTQYF